The table lists the clone carrying this T cell receptor (beta chain) with a few counts. The antigen remains unidentified. The data derive from a study of response to subunit inactivated influenza vaccine. Germline-derived CDR1 and CDR2 are DFQATT and SNEGSKA (reference sequence). The ends were cut back, 0 bases at V and 3 bases at J, with 12 bases in the middle. This CDR3 has 14 amino acids. Study-wide results and caveats: It was the authors' suggestion that each seasonal influenza vaccination recruits few new T cells.

TCRdb processed the RT-PCR reads anew with MiXCR; each CDR3 protein has one entry. The repertoire holds fewer than 600,000 distinct CDR3 sequences, with roughly 7.6% as singletons. Sequences were derived from PBMCs from blood, sampled approximately 25 months after vaccination. The chain has TRBV20-1 and TRBJ2-7; D remains unclear. The receptor's source is a man in his fifties or sixties who received an inactivated influenza vaccine. CDR3 region: CSARDLVYLYEQYF. The CDR3, as DNA: TGCAGTGCTAGAGACTTAGTGTACCTCTACGAGCAGTACTTC.